These T cell receptor beta chains were read from a single sample in a study of blood T cell repertoires in COVID-19. TCRdb's table, derived via immunoSEQ multiplex PCR, lists solely in-frame clones and lacks some. The sample consists of 130,000 to 150,000 clones, approximately 73% of them appearing once. The specimen was peripheral blood. The receptors derive from a man in his fifties or sixties with acute or convalescent COVID-19. Both conserved end residues are part of each CDR3. Each record gives: V gene, clone size, D gene, J gene, CDR3 DNA, CDR3 protein. The D gene is left open where the match is weak. For some rows the clone size is stated as once, few or many, or as a class when expanded; others skip it.

TRBV2	NA	NA	TRBJ2-1	TGTGCCAGCTGCGGGTCAGCAAGCACCTACAATGAGCAGTTCTTC	CASCGSASTYNEQFF
TRBV20-1	NA	TRBD2	TRBJ2-3	TGCAGTGCTAGTAGAGCTAGCGGGGGAGGGACAGATACGCAGTATTTT	CSASRASGGGTDTQYF
TRBV7-8	NA	NA	TRBJ1-3	TGTGCCAGCAGCTTAGCGGCCTTACAGGAGACCTCTGGAAACACCATATATTTT	CASSLAALQETSGNTIYF
TRBV10-2	NA	NA	TRBJ2-7	TGCGCCAGCAGTGATCTAGCTCTCCACGAGCAGTACTTC	CASSDLALHEQYF
TRBV7-2	NA	NA	TRBJ2-1	TGTGCCAGCAGCTTCACCCGGCGGGATGAGCAGTTCTTC	CASSFTRRDEQFF
TRBV11-2	NA	TRBD2	TRBJ2-3	TGTGCCAGCAGCCCCGGAGCGGGGGGGTGGGCAGATACGCAGTATTTT	CASSPGAGGWADTQYF
TRBV29-1	NA	TRBD2	TRBJ2-1	TGCAGCGTCCGTCGGAGCGGGAGTTTGGTCGAGCAGTTCTTC	CSVRRSGSLVEQFF
TRBV28	NA	TRBD2	TRBJ2-7	TGTGCCAGCAGTCAAAGCGGGGGTCCTACCTACGAGCAGTACTTC	CASSQSGGPTYEQYF
TRBV25-1	NA	TRBD1	TRBJ1-1	TGTGCCAGCAGTGAATGGGGGGCAGGGGGTCAACCTGAAGCTTTCTTT	CASSEWGAGGQPEAFF
TRBV19	NA	NA	TRBJ1-3	TGTGCCAGTAGTATACGAGGGTTTGGAAACACCATATATTTT	CASSIRGFGNTIYF
TRBV19	NA	TRBD1	TRBJ1-1	TGTGCCAGTAGTCACACGACAGGGTTCTCTGAAGCTTTCTTT	CASSHTTGFSEAFF
TRBV28	NA	TRBD1	TRBJ1-2	TGTGCCAGCAGCGGGACAGGGTCTTTCTATGGCTACACCTTC	CASSGTGSFYGYTF
TRBV5-1	many	NA	TRBJ1-5	TGCGCCAGCAGCTTGGGCCCCCAGGGGTCGAATCAGCCCCAGCATTTT	CASSLGPQGSNQPQHF
TRBV7-2	NA	NA	TRBJ2-7	TGTGCCAGCAGCCCAACGGCCTACGAGCAGTACTTC	CASSPTAYEQYF
TRBV5-1	NA	TRBD1	TRBJ1-5	TGCGCCAGCAGCTTGGCACGGACAGGTTGGTGCAATCAGCCCCAGCATTTT	CASSLARTGWCNQPQHF
TRBV3-1/TRBV3-2	NA	NA	TRBJ2-5	TGTGCCAGCAGCCGCCGTGGGGGCAACCAAGAGACCCAGTACTTC	CASSRRGGNQETQYF
TRBV20-1	NA	NA	TRBJ2-3	TGCAGTGCGCCCGTTGGAGGTACGCAGTATTTT	CSAPVGGTQYF
TRBV5-5	NA	NA	TRBJ2-5	TGTGCCAGCAGCTTGGCAGGGGCTACTGAAGAGACCCAGTACTTC	CASSLAGATEETQYF
TRBV6-5	few	TRBD1	TRBJ2-7	TGTGCCAGCAGCCTCGGACAGGACCCTTCCTACGAGCAGTACTTC	CASSLGQDPSYEQYF
TRBV19	NA	TRBD1	TRBJ2-5	TGTGCCAGTAGTACTGGACAGGGACAAGAGACCCAGTACTTC	CASSTGQGQETQYF
TRBV27	NA	TRBD2	TRBJ2-1	TGTGCCAGCAGTTTATTGGGAGCGGGAGGGGGGGACAATGAGCAGTTCTTC	CASSLLGAGGGDNEQFF
TRBV19	NA	NA	TRBJ1-5	TGTGCCAGTAGTATAGCAGGGAGCAATCAGCCCCAGCATTTT	CASSIAGSNQPQHF
TRBV2	NA	TRBD1	TRBJ1-5	TGTGCCAGCAGCGCCGGGACAGGGGGAGAAGGGCAGCCCCAGCATTTT	CASSAGTGGEGQPQHF
TRBV24-1	NA	NA	TRBJ2-1	TGTGCCACCAGTGATTTGCAAACGGGTCGGAGGCAGTTCTTC	CATSDLQTGRRQFF
TRBV4-1	NA	TRBD1	TRBJ1-1	TGCGCCAGCAGCCAGACAGGGGGCTGGACTGAAGCTTTCTTT	CASSQTGGWTEAFF
TRBV24-1	NA	TRBD1	TRBJ1-2	TGTGCCACCAGTGCAATCAGGGGGTCTAACTATGGCTACACCTTC	CATSAIRGSNYGYTF
TRBV11-2	NA	TRBD2	TRBJ2-1	TGTGCCAGCAGAGCAGCGGGAGTCGCGTGGAATGAGCAGTTCTTC	CASRAAGVAWNEQFF
TRBV3-1/TRBV3-2	NA	NA	TRBJ1-5	TGTGCCAGCAGCCCCAGAAATAGCAATCAGCCCCAGCATTTT	CASSPRNSNQPQHF
TRBV5-1	NA	NA	TRBJ2-5	TGCGCCAGCAGTCCTGGGTCGTTTTCAGGGGGGATGACAGAGACCCAGTACTTC	CASSPGSFSGGMTETQYF
TRBV20-1	once	NA	TRBJ2-1	TGCAGTGCGTTTAATCTTAATGAGCAGTTCTTC	CSAFNLNEQFF
TRBV6-5	NA	TRBD2	TRBJ2-5	TGTGCCAGCAGTATAGCGGGGCAAGAGACCCAGTACTTC	CASSIAGQETQYF
TRBV10-3	many	TRBD2	TRBJ2-3	TGTGCCATCAGTGAGCTAGCGGGAAACTCAGATACGCAGTATTTT	CAISELAGNSDTQYF
TRBV6-1	NA	TRBD1	TRBJ1-6	TGTGCCAGCAGTGAAAGGGGACAGGGGTATAATTCACCCCTCCACTTT	CASSERGQGYNSPLHF
TRBV24-1	NA	NA	TRBJ1-2	TGTGCCACCAGCCGGGGTATATCGTTTGGCTACACCTTC	CATSRGISFGYTF
TRBV3-1/TRBV3-2	NA	TRBD1	TRBJ1-2	TGTGCCAGCAGCCCTGCGATTTGGGGACAGACCTATGGCTACACCTTC	CASSPAIWGQTYGYTF